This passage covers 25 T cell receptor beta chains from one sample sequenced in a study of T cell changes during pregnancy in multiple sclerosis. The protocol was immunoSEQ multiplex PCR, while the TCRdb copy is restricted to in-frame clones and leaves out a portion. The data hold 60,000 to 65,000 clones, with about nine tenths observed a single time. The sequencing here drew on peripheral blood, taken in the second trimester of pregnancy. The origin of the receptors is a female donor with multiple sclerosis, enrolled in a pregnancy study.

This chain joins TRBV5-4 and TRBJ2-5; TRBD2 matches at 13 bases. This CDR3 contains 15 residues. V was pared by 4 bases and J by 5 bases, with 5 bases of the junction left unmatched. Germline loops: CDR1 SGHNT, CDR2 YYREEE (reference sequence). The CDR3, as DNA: TGTGCCAGCAGCCCCACTAGCGGGAGGGCGGAGACCCAGTACTTC. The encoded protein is CASSPTSGRAETQYF.

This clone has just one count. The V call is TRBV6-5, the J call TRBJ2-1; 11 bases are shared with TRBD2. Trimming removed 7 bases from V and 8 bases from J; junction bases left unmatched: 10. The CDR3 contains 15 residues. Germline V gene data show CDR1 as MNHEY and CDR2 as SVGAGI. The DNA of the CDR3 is TGTGCCAGCACTAGCGGGGGGCTGGGGGCCGATGAGCAGTTCTTC. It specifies CASTSGGLGADEQFF.

The CDR3, as DNA: TGTGCCAGCACGTCAGAGGACTACGAGCAGTACTTC. Protein product: CASTSEDYEQYF. This rearrangement joins TRBV2 to TRBJ2-7; D is unresolved. Trimming stripped 7 bases from V and 3 bases from J, with 10 bases between. CDR1 and CDR2 from the germline V gene are SNHLY and FYNNEI. This CDR3 is built from 12 residues.

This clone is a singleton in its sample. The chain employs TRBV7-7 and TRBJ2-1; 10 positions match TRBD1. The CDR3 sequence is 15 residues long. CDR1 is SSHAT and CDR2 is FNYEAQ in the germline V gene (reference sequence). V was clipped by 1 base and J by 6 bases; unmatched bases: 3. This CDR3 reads CASSLVGTGVNEQFF. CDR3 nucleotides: TGTGCCAGCAGCTTAGTAGGGACAGGGGTCAATGAGCAGTTCTTC.

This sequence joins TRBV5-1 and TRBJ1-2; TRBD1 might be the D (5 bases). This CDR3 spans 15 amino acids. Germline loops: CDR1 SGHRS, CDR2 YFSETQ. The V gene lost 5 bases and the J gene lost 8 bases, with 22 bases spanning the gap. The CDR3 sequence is CASSMGTGGTGGYTF. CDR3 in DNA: TGCGCCAGCAGTATGGGTACGGGGGGAACCGGCGGCTACACCTTC.

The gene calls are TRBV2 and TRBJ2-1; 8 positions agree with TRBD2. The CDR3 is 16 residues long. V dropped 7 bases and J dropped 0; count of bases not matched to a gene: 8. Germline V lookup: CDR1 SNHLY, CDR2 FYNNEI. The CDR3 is CASNEREKSSYNEQFF. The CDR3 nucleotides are TGTGCCAGCAACGAGCGGGAGAAGAGCTCCTACAATGAGCAGTTCTTC.

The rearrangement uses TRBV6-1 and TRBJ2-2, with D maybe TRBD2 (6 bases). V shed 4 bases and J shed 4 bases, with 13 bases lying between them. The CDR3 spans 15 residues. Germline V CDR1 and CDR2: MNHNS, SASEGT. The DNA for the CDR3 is TGTGCCAGCAGTGGATTTTCGGGGGTCACCGGGGAGCTGTTTTTT. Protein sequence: CASSGFSGVTGELFF.

The CDR3 sequence: CAWSNGLAGGPETQYF. In DNA form, the CDR3 reads TGTGCCTGGAGTAACGGACTAGCGGGAGGGCCAGAGACCCAGTACTTC. The chain recombines TRBV30 with TRBJ2-5, with TRBD2 identical over 15 bases. Germline-derived CDR1 and CDR2 are GTSNPN and SVGIG (reference sequence). V shed 2 bases, J shed 4 bases, and the junction held 5 bases outside the gene matches. The CDR3 extends over 16 amino acids.

CDR3 protein: CASSLSTARNNEQFF. The CDR3 DNA follows: TGTGCCAGCAGTTTATCTACGGCTAGAAACAATGAGCAGTTCTTC. The chain is built from TRBV27 and TRBJ2-1; D remains unclear. The CDR3 is made up of 15 amino acids. Trimming removed 0 bases from V and 5 bases from J, with 11 bases in between. Germline V CDR1 and CDR2: MNHEY, SMNVEV (reference sequence).

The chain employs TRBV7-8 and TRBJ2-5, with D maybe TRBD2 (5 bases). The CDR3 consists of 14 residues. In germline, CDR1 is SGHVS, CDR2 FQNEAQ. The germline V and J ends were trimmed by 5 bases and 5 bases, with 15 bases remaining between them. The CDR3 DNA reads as TGTGCCAGCAGCACCCGACCGGGGATGGAGACCCAGTACTTC. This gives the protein CASSTRPGMETQYF.

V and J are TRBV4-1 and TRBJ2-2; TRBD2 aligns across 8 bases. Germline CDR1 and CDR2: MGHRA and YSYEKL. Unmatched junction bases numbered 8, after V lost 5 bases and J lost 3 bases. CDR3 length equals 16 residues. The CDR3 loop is CASSSAGGWYTGELFF. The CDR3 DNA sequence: TGCGCCAGCAGCTCGGCGGGGGGCTGGTACACCGGGGAGCTGTTTTTT.

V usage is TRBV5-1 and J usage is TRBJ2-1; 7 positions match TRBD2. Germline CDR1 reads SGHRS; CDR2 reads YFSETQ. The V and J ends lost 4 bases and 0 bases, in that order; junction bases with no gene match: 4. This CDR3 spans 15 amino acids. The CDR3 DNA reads TGCGCCAGCAGCCGGGGGGAGAGCTCCTACAATGAGCAGTTCTTC. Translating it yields CASSRGESSYNEQFF.

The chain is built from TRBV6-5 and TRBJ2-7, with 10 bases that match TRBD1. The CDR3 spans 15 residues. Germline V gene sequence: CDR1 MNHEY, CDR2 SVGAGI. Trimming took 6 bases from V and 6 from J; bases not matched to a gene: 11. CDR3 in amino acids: CASSYTGTGVGEQYF. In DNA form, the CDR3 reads TGTGCCAGCAGCTACACTGGGACAGGGGTAGGCGAGCAGTACTTC.

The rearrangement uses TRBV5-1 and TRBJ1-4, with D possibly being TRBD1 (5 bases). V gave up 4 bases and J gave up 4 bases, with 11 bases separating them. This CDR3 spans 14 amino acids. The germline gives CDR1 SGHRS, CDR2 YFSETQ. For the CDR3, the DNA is TGCGCCAGCAGCCCGGGGAGGGGTAATGAAAAACTGTTTTTT. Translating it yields CASSPGRGNEKLFF.

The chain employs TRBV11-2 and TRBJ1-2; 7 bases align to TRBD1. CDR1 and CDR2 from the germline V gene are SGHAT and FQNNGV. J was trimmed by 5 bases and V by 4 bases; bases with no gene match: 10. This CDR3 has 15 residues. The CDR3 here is CASSSWDSRTYGYTF. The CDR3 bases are TGTGCCAGCAGCTCCTGGGACAGCCGGACTTATGGCTACACCTTC. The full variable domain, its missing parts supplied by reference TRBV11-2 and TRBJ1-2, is EAGVAQSPRYKIIEKRQSVAFWCNPISGHATLYWYQQILGQGPKLLIQFQNNGVVDDSQLPKDRFSAERLKGVDSTLKIQPAKLEDSAVYLCASSSWDSRTYGYTFGSGTRLTVV.

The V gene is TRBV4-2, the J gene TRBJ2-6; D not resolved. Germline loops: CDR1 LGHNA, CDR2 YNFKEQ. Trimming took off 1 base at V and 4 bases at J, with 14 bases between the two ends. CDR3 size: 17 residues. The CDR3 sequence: CASSQGGSESGANVLTF. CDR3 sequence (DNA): TGTGCCAGCAGCCAAGGTGGGTCGGAGTCAGGGGCCAACGTCCTGACTTTC.

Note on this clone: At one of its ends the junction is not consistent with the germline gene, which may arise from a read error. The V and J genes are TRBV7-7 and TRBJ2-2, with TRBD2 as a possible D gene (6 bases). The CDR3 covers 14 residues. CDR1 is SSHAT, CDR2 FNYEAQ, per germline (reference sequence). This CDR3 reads CASSFVGRTGELFF. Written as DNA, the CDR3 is TGTGCTAGCAGCTTTGTTGGGAGGACCGGGGAGCTGTTTTTT.

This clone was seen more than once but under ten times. The DNA of the CDR3 is TGTGCCAGCAGCCCGGTCGGGGTCACAGATACGCAGTATTTT. It yields the protein CASSPVGVTDTQYF. The rearrangement uses TRBV5-6 and TRBJ2-3; D might be TRBD2 (5 bases). Trimming cost V 4 bases and J 2 bases, with 11 bases left between them. Germline V gene sequence: CDR1 SGHDT, CDR2 YYEEEE. The CDR3 runs to 14 residues.

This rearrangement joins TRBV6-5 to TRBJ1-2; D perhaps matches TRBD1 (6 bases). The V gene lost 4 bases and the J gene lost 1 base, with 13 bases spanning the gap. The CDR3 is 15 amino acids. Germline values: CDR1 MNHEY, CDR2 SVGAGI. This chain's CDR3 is CASSSYRVDNYGYTF. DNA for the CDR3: TGTGCCAGCAGTTCCTACAGGGTCGATAACTATGGCTACACCTTC.

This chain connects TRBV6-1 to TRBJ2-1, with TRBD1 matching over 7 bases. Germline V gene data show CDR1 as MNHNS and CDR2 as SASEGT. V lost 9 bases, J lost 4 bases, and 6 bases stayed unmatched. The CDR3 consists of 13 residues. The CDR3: CASRQGSYNEQFF. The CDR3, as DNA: TGTGCCAGTCGACAGGGCTCTTACAATGAGCAGTTCTTC.

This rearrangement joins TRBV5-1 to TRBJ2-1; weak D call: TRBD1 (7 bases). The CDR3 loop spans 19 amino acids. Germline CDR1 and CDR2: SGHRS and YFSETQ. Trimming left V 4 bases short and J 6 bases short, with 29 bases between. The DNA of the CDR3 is TGCGCCAGCAGCCCGGAGGGGGCAGCTAGCCCCGGGAAATTCAATGAGCAGTTCTTC. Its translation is CASSPEGAASPGKFNEQFF.

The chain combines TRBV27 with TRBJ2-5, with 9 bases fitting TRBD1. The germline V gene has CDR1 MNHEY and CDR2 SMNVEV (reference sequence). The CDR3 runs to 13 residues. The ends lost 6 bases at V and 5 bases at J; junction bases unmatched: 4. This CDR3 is CASSRGQGETQYF. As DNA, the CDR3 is TGTGCCAGCAGCCGAGGACAGGGGGAGACCCAGTACTTC.

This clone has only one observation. CDR3 in amino acids: CASSQKSGADTQYF. The CDR3 DNA follows: TGTGCCAGTAGCCAAAAGAGCGGGGCAGATACGCAGTATTTT. This chain links TRBV19 with TRBJ2-3; the match to TRBD2 covers 7 bases. The CDR3 loop spans 14 amino acids. Germline lookup yields CDR1 LNHDA and CDR2 SQIVND (reference sequence). Trimming removed 6 bases from V and 4 bases from J; junction bases left unmatched: 7.

CDR3 sequence (DNA): TGTGCCAGCAGTGCGCCCCAGGGGCGGGTGAACACTGAAGCTTTCTTT. This gives the protein CASSAPQGRVNTEAFF. J is TRBJ1-1 and V is TRBV28, with a possible D match to TRBD1 (6 bases). Deletions cut 5 bases from V and 0 bases from J, with 16 bases between. CDR1 is MDHEN and CDR2 is SYDVKM in the germline V gene. This CDR3 region has 16 residues.

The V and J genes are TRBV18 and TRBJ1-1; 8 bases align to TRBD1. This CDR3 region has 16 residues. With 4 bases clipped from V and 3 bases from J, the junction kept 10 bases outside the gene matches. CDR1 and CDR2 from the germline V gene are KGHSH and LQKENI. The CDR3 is CASSLGAGGMYTEAFF. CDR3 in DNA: TGTGCCAGCTCACTCGGGGCAGGGGGCATGTACACTGAAGCTTTCTTT.